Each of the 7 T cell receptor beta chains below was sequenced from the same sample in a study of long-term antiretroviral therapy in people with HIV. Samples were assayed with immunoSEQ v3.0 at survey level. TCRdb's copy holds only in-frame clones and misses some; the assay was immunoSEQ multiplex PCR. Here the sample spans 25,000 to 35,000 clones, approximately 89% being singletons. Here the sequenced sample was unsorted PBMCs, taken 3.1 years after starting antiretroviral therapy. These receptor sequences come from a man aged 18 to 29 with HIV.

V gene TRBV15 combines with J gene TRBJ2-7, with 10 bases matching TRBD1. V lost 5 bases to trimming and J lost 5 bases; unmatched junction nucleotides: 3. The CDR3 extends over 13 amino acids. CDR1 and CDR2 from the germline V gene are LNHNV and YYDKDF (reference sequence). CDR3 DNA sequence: TGTGCCACCAGCGACGGGACAGGGGACGAGCAGTACTTC. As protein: CATSDGTGDEQYF.

CDR3 residues: CAWTHTGAAGENEKLFF. CDR3 DNA sequence: TGTGCCTGGACCCATACCGGGGCGGCTGGAGAAAATGAAAAACTGTTTTTT. The chain carries TRBV30 and TRBJ1-4, with D perhaps TRBD1 (5 bases). V was trimmed by 4 bases and J by 5 bases, leaving 23 bases between them. The CDR3 runs to 17 residues. The V gene's germline CDR1 is GTSNPN and CDR2 SVGIG (reference sequence).

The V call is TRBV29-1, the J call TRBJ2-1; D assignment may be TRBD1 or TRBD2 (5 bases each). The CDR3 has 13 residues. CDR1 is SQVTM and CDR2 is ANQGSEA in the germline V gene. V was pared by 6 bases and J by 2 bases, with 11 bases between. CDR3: CSVRGRAYNEQFF. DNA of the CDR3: TGCAGCGTCCGGGGCCGGGCCTACAATGAGCAGTTCTTC.

In DNA form, the CDR3 reads TGCGCCAGCAGCCAAGATATAGCGACTAAGGGAGAGCAGTTCTTC. Protein product: CASSQDIATKGEQFF. This chain uses TRBV4-1 with TRBJ2-1, with a possible D match to TRBD2 (5 bases). The V gene lost 0 bases and the J gene lost 10 bases, with 16 bases spanning the gap. Germline CDR1 MGHRA, CDR2 YSYEKL. The CDR3 is 15 residues long.

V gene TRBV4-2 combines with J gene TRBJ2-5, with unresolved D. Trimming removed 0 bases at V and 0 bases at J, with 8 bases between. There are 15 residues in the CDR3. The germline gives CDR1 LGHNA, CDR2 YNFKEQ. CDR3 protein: CASSQDVGYQETQYF. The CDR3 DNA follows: TGTGCCAGCAGCCAAGATGTGGGGTACCAAGAGACCCAGTACTTC.

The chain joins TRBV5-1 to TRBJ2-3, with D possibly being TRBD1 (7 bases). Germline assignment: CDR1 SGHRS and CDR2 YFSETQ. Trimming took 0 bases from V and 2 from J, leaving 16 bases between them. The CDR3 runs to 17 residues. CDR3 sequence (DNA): TGCGCCAGCAGCTTGGAGGGGGCGGGATTCCTCACAGATACGCAGTATTTT. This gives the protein CASSLEGAGFLTDTQYF.

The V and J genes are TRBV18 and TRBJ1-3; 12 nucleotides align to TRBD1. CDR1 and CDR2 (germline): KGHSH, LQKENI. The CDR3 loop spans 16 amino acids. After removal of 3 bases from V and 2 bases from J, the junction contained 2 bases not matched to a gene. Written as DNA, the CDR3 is TGTGCCAGCTCACCGGGACAGGGGGCGGCTGGAAACACCATATATTTT. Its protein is CASSPGQGAAGNTIYF.